A selection of T cell receptor beta chains follows, all from one sample in a study of blood T cell repertoires in COVID-19. Repertoires were generated with immunoSEQ multiplex PCR, while TCRdb's copy carries only in-frame clones and drops some. This table holds 140,000 to 150,000 clones, around 84% found once. Specimen: PBMCs or T cells enriched from blood (not recorded which). These receptors came from a woman aged 45-65 years who had been exposed to COVID-19. CDR3s include the opening cysteine and the closing phenylalanine or tryptophan. A D gene is named only where the DNA matches it firmly. Expanded clones are given a class, and other clones once, few, many or no size at all.

>TRBJ1-4|NA|NA|TRBV7-2
TGTGCCAGCAGCTTAGCCGCAGGCCGCAAACTGTTTTTT
CASSLAAGRKLFF
>TRBJ2-1|NA|NA|TRBV12-5
TGTGCTAGTGGCCCGCCTACCTACAATGAGCAGTTCTTC
CASGPPTYNEQFF
>TRBJ2-1|NA|NA|TRBV19
TGTGCCAGTAGTATTGGGCGTTCCGGCAATGAGCAGTTCTTC
CASSIGRSGNEQFF
>TRBJ1-2|NA|NA|TRBV2
TGTGCCAGCAGTGAAAGGTCCGCGGCGGACTATGGCTACACCTTC
CASSERSAADYGYTF
>TRBJ1-1|NA|NA|TRBV10-3
TGTGCCATCAGAGACGACAGGAACACTGAAGCTTTCTTT
CAIRDDRNTEAFF
>TRBJ2-3|NA|NA|TRBV15
TGTGCCACCGCGGGTCGGAGACTACGCACAGATACGCAGTATTTT
CATAGRRLRTDTQYF
>TRBJ2-3|TRBD2|once|TRBV4-3
TGCGCCAGCAGCCAGGGGACTAGCGGGGGTTTAGATACGCAGTATTTT
CASSQGTSGGLDTQYF
>TRBJ1-2|NA|NA|TRBV2
TGTGCCAGCAAGCGGGTTCCGGAAGGCTACACCTTC
CASKRVPEGYTF
>TRBJ1-1|TRBD1|NA|TRBV5-4
TGTGCCAGCAGCTTTCAGACAGGGTCAACGAACACTGAAGCTTTCTTT
CASSFQTGSTNTEAFF
>TRBJ1-4|TRBD1|NA|TRBV24-1
TGTGCCACCAGTGATCGCACGAGGACAGGGTATGAAAAACTGTTTTTT
CATSDRTRTGYEKLFF
>TRBJ1-1|NA|once|TRBV2
TGTGCCAGCCTCGGTCGGCCGGGGACTGAAGCTTTCTTT
CASLGRPGTEAFF
>TRBJ2-1|TRBD1|few|TRBV6-5
TGTGCCAGCAGCACGGGACAGGGCAATGAGCAGTTCTTC
CASSTGQGNEQFF
>TRBJ2-5|TRBD2|NA|TRBV15
TGTGCCACCAGCAGAGATAGGACTAGCGGGAGTCCCCGTCTAGAGACCCAGTACTTC
CATSRDRTSGSPRLETQYF
>TRBJ1-2|NA|once|TRBV6-5
TGTGCCAGCAGCTCCAACAGCTACTATGGCTACACCTTC
CASSSNSYYGYTF
>TRBJ1-2|NA|NA|TRBV28
TGTGCCAGCAGTCCCCCGCGGGGCGGCTATGGCTACACCTTC
CASSPPRGGYGYTF
>TRBJ2-7|TRBD2|NA|TRBV4-1
TGCGCCAGCAGCCAAGAGGAGGCTAGCGGAACCTACGAGCAGTACTTC
CASSQEEASGTYEQYF
>TRBJ1-2|NA|few|TRBV7-9
TGTGCCAGCAGCAAACTGGACTATGGCTACACCTTC
CASSKLDYGYTF
>TRBJ2-1|TRBD2|NA|TRBV6-5
TGTGCCAGCATACTAGCGGGGGGCTTCTACAATGAGCAGTTCTTC
CASILAGGFYNEQFF
>TRBJ1-1|TRBD1|NA|TRBV19
TGTGCCAGTAGTATCGGGACAGGCACTGAAGCTTTCTTT
CASSIGTGTEAFF
>TRBJ2-7|NA|NA|TRBV10-3
TGTGCCATCTCCGACAGCTCCTACGAGCAGTACTTC
CAISDSSYEQYF
>TRBJ1-6|TRBD1|few|TRBV7-2
TGTGCCAGCAGCCAGCCGGGACAGGGAGGGTATTCACCCCTCCACTTT
CASSQPGQGGYSPLHF
>TRBJ2-2|TRBD2|NA|TRBV27
TGTGCCAGCAGACTAGCGGGATACACCGGGGAGCTGTTTTTT
CASRLAGYTGELFF
>TRBJ1-1|TRBD1|NA|TRBV5-5
TGTGCCAGCAGCTTGAACCCCGACAAAGGGGGCGAAGCTTTCTTT
CASSLNPDKGGEAFF
>TRBJ1-1|TRBD1|NA|TRBV30
TGTGCCTGTCGGACAGGGCTGGACACTGAAGCTTTCTTT
CACRTGLDTEAFF
>TRBJ1-2|NA|NA|TRBV9
TGTGCCAGCAGCGGCGGAAATAACTATGGCTACACCTTC
CASSGGNNYGYTF
>TRBJ1-4|NA|few|TRBV29-1
TGCAGCGCCTCCGGGACTACCGCAACTAATGAAAAACTGTTTTTT
CSASGTTATNEKLFF
>TRBJ1-1|NA|NA|TRBV14
TGTGCCAGCAGCCCCATCCACAAGAACACTGAAGCTTTCTTT
CASSPIHKNTEAFF
>TRBJ2-7|TRBD1|NA|TRBV14
TGTGCCAGCAGCCAAGGGTACCGGGACAGTTCCTACGAGCAGTACTTC
CASSQGYRDSSYEQYF
>TRBJ1-4|NA|few|TRBV18
TGTGCCAGCTCACCGACGGGGAGGAAGGAAAAACTGTTTTTT
CASSPTGRKEKLFF
>TRBJ2-3|TRBD2|few|TRBV19
TGTGCCAGTAGCTTATGGGCTAGCGGGAGGGGTAGGACAGATACGCAGTATTTT
CASSLWASGRGRTDTQYF
>TRBJ1-3|NA|NA|TRBV19
TGTGCCAGTAGTGTCCGAACGAGAGACACCATATATTTT
CASSVRTRDTIYF
>TRBJ1-4|NA|NA|TRBV11-2
TGTGCCAGCAGCTTTTCGGGTGGGAGTGAAAAACTGTTTTTT
CASSFSGGSEKLFF
>TRBJ2-7|TRBD2|NA|TRBV4-1
TGCGCCAGCAGCCAAGATCGATGGACTAGTTCCTCCTACGAGCAGTACTTC
CASSQDRWTSSSYEQYF
>TRBJ2-7|NA|NA|TRBV7-2
TGTGCCAGCAGCTTAGACCCCTGGGGGGACGAGCAGTACTTC
CASSLDPWGDEQYF
>TRBJ2-1|TRBD2|NA|TRBV10-2
TGCGCCAGCAGAGAGAGGACTAGCGGGAGGGATGAGCAGTTCTTC
CASRERTSGRDEQFF
>TRBJ2-2|TRBD2|NA|TRBV11-2
TGTGCCAGCAGTCTCCGACTAGCGGGGAACACCGGGGAGCTGTTTTTT
CASSLRLAGNTGELFF
>TRBJ2-7|NA|NA|TRBV5-4
TGTGCCAGCAGCTTAGGCGGGGAGTCCTCCTACGAGCAGTACTTC
CASSLGGESSYEQYF
>TRBJ2-7|NA|few|TRBV7-2
TGTGCCAGCAGGGAGAGGGGGGGATTCTCCTACGAGCAGTACTTC
CASRERGGFSYEQYF
>TRBJ2-1|TRBD1|NA|TRBV4-3
TGCGCCAGCAGCCAAGATCCACAGGGGGCCACCTACAATGAGCAGTTCTTC
CASSQDPQGATYNEQFF
>TRBJ2-1|NA|NA|TRBV24-1
TGTGCCACCAGTGACGAGAGGCCGGGTGAGCAGTTCTTC
CATSDERPGEQFF
>TRBJ2-3|NA|NA|TRBV6-4
TGTGCCAGCAGTTCAGGGGTCGCGGGCACAGATACGCAGTATTTT
CASSSGVAGTDTQYF
>TRBJ1-1|NA|NA|TRBV11-3
TGTGCCAGCAGCCCGGGGGGGGCAGGGCCAACTGAAGCTTTCTTT
CASSPGGAGPTEAFF
>TRBJ1-5|NA|NA|TRBV7-2
TGTGCCAGCAGCTTAGTCAGGGTTAATCAGCCCCAGCATTTT
CASSLVRVNQPQHF